This entry concerns a single T cell receptor beta chain. TCR beta from blood CD8+ and CD4+ T cells was sequenced. These data are taken from a study of CD8 T cells in Susac syndrome. Trimming took 6 bases from V and 0 from J, leaving 13 bases between them. Germline assignment: CDR1 MDHEN and CDR2 SYDVKM. The CDR3 is 15 residues long. RNA amounts of about 0.5 to 1 ug underwent reverse transcription with random hexamers. Amplification of TCR beta CDR3 by immunoSEQ multiplex PCR spanned 54 Vbeta and 13 Jbeta. TCRdb analysed the immunoSEQ multiplex PCR reads with MiXCR anew, one entry per CDR3 protein. The profile shows 130,000 to 150,000 distinct CDR3 sequences, nearly 95% of them singletons.

The sample was CD8+ T cells from PBMCs. The V and J genes are TRBV28 and TRBJ2-3; perhaps TRBD2 as D (6 bases). This sequence originates from a human donor in good health. The chain's CDR3 is CASSPGLFSTDTQYF. In DNA, the CDR3 is TGTGCCAGCAGCCCGGGACTTTTCAGCACAGATACGCAGTATTTT.